This T cell receptor beta chain originates from a study of cytomegalovirus exposure and HLA in healthy donors. It was with 60 Vbeta and 13 Jbeta primers that the PCR ran. The assay was immunoSEQ multiplex PCR, and TCRdb's table has in-frame clones only and misses some. The sample has some 96,000 clones, roughly three fifths seen once. This clone was found a few times. Antigen unknown. Whole-study findings and limits: In vitro testing confirmed a few CMV-associated chains as specific for CMV antigens. What a later analysis reportedly showed was that an Asian-associated ancestry cluster had fewer N-insertions than the approximately 720-donor mean.

V lost 3 bases to trimming and J lost 8 bases, with 8 bases between them. Germline CDR1 is WNHNN and CDR2 is SYGVQD (reference sequence). This CDR3 has 12 amino acids. Sequencing was carried out using PBMCs. The TCR comes from a man aged 55 to 70 in good health and CMV-seronegative. The V gene is TRBV10-1, the J gene TRBJ2-1; TRBD1 is a possible D gene (5 bases). CDR3 sequence: CASSDRVYEQFF. In DNA, the CDR3 is TGCGCCAGCAGTGACAGGGTCTATGAGCAGTTCTTC.